This entry is about one T cell receptor beta chain. The record originates from a study of blood T cell repertoires in COVID-19. Study background: The origin of the acute and convalescent COVID-19 samples was the United States, Italy and Spain.

The V end was cut by 3 bases, the J end by 0 bases, with 11 bases between. The CDR3 contains 15 residues. CDR1 is SGHNT and CDR2 is YENEEA in the germline V gene. In the original analysis: It was from reference gene primer amplification that nucleated cell counts were estimated. This table comes from immunoSEQ multiplex PCR, and its TCRdb copy is limited to in-frame clones, with some not included. V and J calls and clone size follow that table, whereas D and trimming were derived from the DNA. In the table there are 170,000 or so clones, around nine tenths of which are singletons. The source material was peripheral blood. This chain connects TRBV11-3 to TRBJ1-1, with unresolved D. The source of this sequence is a man aged 55 to 70 with COVID-19, enrolled during active disease. In nucleotides, the CDR3 is TGTGCCAGCAGCTTTTCAGGTGGCATGAACACTGAAGCTTTCTTT. Encoded protein: CASSFSGGMNTEAFF.